Following are 21 T cell receptor beta chains from one sample sequenced in a study of early T cells in non-severe SARS-CoV-2 infection. TCRdb reanalysed the 5' RACE reads using MiXCR and keeps one entry per CDR3 protein. The sample has tens of thousands of distinct CDR3 sequences, roughly an eighth seen once; the top ten hold 4.5% to 6%. Material for sequencing was whole blood. The receptors shown here come from an adult who was a healthcare worker with PCR-confirmed SARS-CoV-2 infection or an uninfected control (not recorded which).

In this sample, this clonotype turned up many times. The chain recombines TRBV18 with TRBJ1-4, with 9 nucleotides matching TRBD1. In germline, CDR1 is KGHSH, CDR2 LQKENI. The V segment lost 2 bases and the J segment 8 bases; nucleotides outside the gene matches: 6. The CDR3 length is 15 residues. The CDR3 sequence: CASSPFRDRDEKLFF. Here the CDR3 DNA reads TGTGCCAGCTCACCATTTCGGGACAGGGACGAAAAACTGTTTTTT.

This clonotype was seen a few times. V and J are TRBV7-9 and TRBJ2-3, with a possible D match to TRBD2 (6 bases). The CDR3 extends over 15 amino acids. The V end was cut by 3 bases, the J end by 6 bases, with 16 bases between. The germline gives CDR1 SEHNR, CDR2 FQNEAQ (reference sequence). The CDR3 nucleotides read TGTGCCAGCAGCTTCACCCGGGGAGGTGCGGATACGCAGTATTTT. Translation: CASSFTRGGADTQYF.

This rearrangement joins TRBV2 to TRBJ2-3; D could derive from TRBD1 or TRBD2 (5 bases each). CDR3 size: 12 residues. Germline V CDR1 and CDR2: SNHLY, FYNNEI. Trimming cost V 7 bases and J 5 bases, with 10 bases left between them. The CDR3 here is CASIRGQDTQYF. CDR3 sequence (DNA): TGTGCCAGCATCCGGGGCCAAGATACGCAGTATTTT.

This clonotype was seen many times. CDR3 amino acids: CASSKVTGASYEQYF. In DNA, the CDR3 is TGTGCCAGCAGCAAGGTCACCGGGGCGTCCTACGAGCAGTACTTC. The chain employs TRBV6-2 or TRBV6-3 and TRBJ2-7; tentatively, D is TRBD1 or TRBD2 (5 bases each). V was pared by 6 bases and J by 1 base, with 16 bases between. The CDR3 consists of 15 residues. Germline V CDR1 and CDR2: MNHEY, SVGEGT.

A few counts support this clonotype. Compared with germline, one end of the junction differs, possibly owing to a read error. This chain connects TRBV7-9 to TRBJ1-6; D is unresolved. The CDR3 runs 15 residues. Germline V gives CDR1 SEHNR, CDR2 FQNEAQ (reference sequence). The CDR3 here is CASSLAAILDSALHF. The CDR3 coding sequence is TGTGCCAGCAGCTTAGCGGCTATTCTGGATTCAGCCCTCCACTTT.

This rearrangement joins TRBV12-5 to TRBJ1-1; D ambiguous. The V end lost 6 bases, the J end lost 1 base, and 9 bases lay between the germline ends. The germline V gene encodes CDR1 LGHNT and CDR2 FRNRAP. The CDR3 spans 13 residues. CDR3 protein: CASGREPNTEAFF. The DNA of the CDR3 is TGTGCTAGTGGCCGGGAACCGAACACTGAAGCTTTCTTT.

Ten or more counts support this clonotype. This chain joins TRBV29-1 and TRBJ1-1, with D unresolved. From germline, CDR1 is SQVTM and CDR2 ANQGSEA. The germline V and J ends were trimmed by 5 bases and 3 bases, with 13 bases remaining between them. The CDR3 covers 13 residues. In DNA, the CDR3 is TGCAGCGTTTCTTCGATCCAGGACACTGAAGCTTTCTTT. As protein: CSVSSIQDTEAFF.

This clonotype was seen only a few times. The chain links TRBV6-5 to TRBJ2-4; 7 bases are a match to TRBD1. The germline V gene encodes CDR1 MNHEY and CDR2 SVGAGI. The CDR3 contains 13 residues. The V segment lost 4 bases and the J segment 4 bases; nucleotides outside the gene matches: 1. This CDR3 is CASSSQGKNIQYF. CDR3 nucleotides: TGTGCCAGCAGTTCACAGGGGAAAAACATTCAGTACTTC.

The V call is TRBV28, the J call TRBJ1-2, with 7 bases matching TRBD1. The CDR3 has 14 amino acids. CDR1 MDHEN and CDR2 SYDVKM come from the germline V gene. V shed 6 bases and J 8 bases; nucleotides not matched to a gene: 12. The CDR3 nucleotides read TGTGCCAGCAGACCCGACAGGGCGTTAGGGGGCTACACCTTC. This gives the protein CASRPDRALGGYTF.

A few counts support this clonotype. The J gene is TRBJ2-3, the V gene TRBV5-1, with D possibly TRBD2 on 5 matching bases. The CDR3 is made up of 14 amino acids. The germline V and J ends were trimmed by 2 bases and 5 bases, with 12 bases remaining between them. The V gene's germline CDR1 is SGHRS and CDR2 YFSETQ. CDR3 sequence reads: CASSFGERVDTQYF. The CDR3, as DNA: TGCGCCAGCAGCTTTGGGGAGCGTGTAGATACGCAGTATTTT.

The chain employs TRBV3-2 and TRBJ2-7; whether TRBD2, the table's D call, matches the DNA was not checked. TRBV3-2 is a pseudogene segment. The CDR3 loop spans 17 amino acids. As DNA, the CDR3 is TGTGCCAGCAGCCCCCGGACTAGCGGGACCACCCCCTACGAGCAGTACTTC. It specifies CASSPRTSGTTPYEQYF.

This clonotype appeared a few times. The chain uses TRBV6-1 and TRBJ1-2; 7 bases agree with TRBD1. The CDR3 sequence is 15 residues long. V shed 2 bases and J 0 bases; nucleotides not matched to a gene: 3. Per the germline V gene, CDR1 is MNHNS and CDR2 is SASEGT. CDR3 DNA: TGTGCCAGCAGTGAATATCAGGGGGCTAACTATGGCTACACCTTC. It codes for CASSEYQGANYGYTF.

This clonotype has only a few counts. The gene calls are TRBV9 and TRBJ1-6; 8 nucleotides line up with TRBD1. The germline CDR1 and CDR2 sequences are SGDLS and YYNGEE. V lost 3 bases to trimming and J lost 10 bases; unmatched junction nucleotides: 3. This CDR3 spans 13 amino acids. CDR3 bases: TGTGCCAGCAGCGGAGACAGGGGATCACCCCTCCACTTT. Translating gives CASSGDRGSPLHF.

This CDR3 is CASSEARSSYEQYF. The CDR3 DNA is TGTGCCAGCAGTGAAGCACGAAGCTCCTACGAGCAGTACTTC. The V call is TRBV2, the J call TRBJ2-7; D is ambiguous. V was clipped by 0 bases and J by 0 bases, with 6 bases between them. This CDR3 comprises 14 residues. Germline V CDR1 and CDR2: SNHLY, FYNNEI.

The chain employs TRBV6-6 and TRBJ1-1; 7 nucleotides line up with TRBD1. Germline CDR1 is MNHNY and CDR2 is SVGAGI (reference sequence). This CDR3 has 18 residues. V was pared by 6 bases and J by 1 base, with 17 bases of the junction left unmatched. In DNA form, the CDR3 reads TGTGCCAGCAGAAATCTACAGGGGAGCCTTATGGAGAACACTGAAGCTTTCTTT. It translates to CASRNLQGSLMENTEAFF.

The CDR3 DNA reads as TGTGCCAGCAAGGGGCAGCGCAATCAGCCCCAGCATTTT. Translating it yields CASKGQRNQPQHF. This chain joins TRBV2 and TRBJ1-5; D possibly corresponds to TRBD1 (5 bases). Trimming removed 7 bases at V and 2 bases at J, with 9 bases between. The germline V gene encodes CDR1 SNHLY and CDR2 FYNNEI. There are 13 residues in the CDR3.

This clonotype was detected a few times. The CDR3 region is CASVSGSSYNEQFF. CDR3 DNA sequence: TGTGCCAGTGTCAGCGGGAGTTCCTACAATGAGCAGTTCTTC. J is TRBJ2-1 and V is TRBV19, with TRBD2 matching 8 bases. V shed 8 bases and J 1 base; nucleotides not matched to a gene: 4. CDR1 and CDR2 from the germline V gene are LNHDA and SQIVND (reference sequence). The CDR3 loop spans 14 amino acids.

This chain links TRBV6-5 with TRBJ2-7; D might be TRBD1 (5 bases). CDR1 is MNHEY and CDR2 is SVGAGI in the germline V gene. V shed 4 bases and J shed 0 bases, with 13 bases lying between them. This CDR3 spans 15 amino acids. The CDR3 here is CASSLDIPSSYEQYF. The CDR3 DNA sequence: TGTGCCAGCAGTTTGGACATTCCAAGCTCCTACGAGCAGTACTTC.

Many counts were recorded for this clonotype. The V and J genes are TRBV12-3 or TRBV12-4 and TRBJ2-2, with a weak D call TRBD1 (8 bases). The V gene lost 8 bases and the J gene lost 7 bases, with 14 bases spanning the gap. The CDR3 spans 13 residues. CDR3 sequence reads: CASGTGGVGELFF. CDR3 nucleotides: TGTGCCAGCGGAACAGGGGGGGTCGGGGAGCTGTTTTTT.

The chain carries TRBV13 and TRBJ2-7; 7 bases line up with TRBD1. The CDR3 is 13 amino acids. CDR1 is PRHDT and CDR2 is FYEKMQ in the germline V gene (reference sequence). V was clipped by 5 bases and J by 2 bases; unmatched bases: 3. CDR3: CASSAGTAYEQYF. CDR3 nucleotides: TGTGCCAGCAGCGCCGGGACAGCCTACGAGCAGTACTTC.

This chain links TRBV9 with TRBJ2-3, with 8 bases fitting TRBD1. Looked up from germline, CDR1 is SGDLS and CDR2 is YYNGEE. This CDR3 spans 14 amino acids. V gave up 6 bases and J gave up 2 bases; unmatched junction bases: 5. The CDR3 DNA is TGTGCCAGCAACCCGGGACAGGTCACAGATACGCAGTATTTT. This encodes CASNPGQVTDTQYF.